The subject of this entry is one TCR beta chain. This entry is derived from a study of blood T cell repertoires in COVID-19. On the study more broadly: Researchers got acute and convalescent COVID-19 samples from the United States, Italy and Spain.

How the authors handled the data: Reference gene primer amplification gave estimated nucleated cell counts. TCRdb keeps only in-frame clones here, not all; method: immunoSEQ multiplex PCR. That table is the source of V, J and clone size, and D and trimming were worked out from the DNA. The data show about 360,000 clones, more than 75% seen once. CDR3 size: 15 residues. The germline CDR1 and CDR2 sequences are SGHRS and YFSETQ. Germline trimming cut 6 bases from V and 3 bases from J; bases unmatched to any gene: 9. This chain joins TRBV5-1 and TRBJ1-1; TRBD1 matches at 9 bases. The clonotype comes from a human donor in a cohort sampled during active COVID-19. Sequences were obtained from peripheral blood. Written as DNA, the CDR3 is TGCGCCAGCAAAAAACAGGGGGCGGGGTACACTGAAGCTTTCTTT. This sequence encodes CASKKQGAGYTEAFF.